This T cell receptor beta chain was sequenced in a study of T cells in Graves' hyperthyroidism and ophthalmopathy. What was amplified from RNA transcripts were TCR beta CDR3 regions. The TCR CDR3 first-round RT-PCR relied on the HTBI primer set. TCRdb used MiXCR to reprocess the multiplex PCR reads, holding one entry per CDR3 protein. The sample holds approximately 370,000 distinct CDR3 sequences; about 15% are singletons and the top ten take more than 30%. The PBMCs were taken from roughly 9.3 ml of fresh peripheral blood. Germline lookup yields CDR1 SEHNR and CDR2 FQNEAQ (reference sequence). The CDR3 totals 17 residues. With 3 bases removed from V and 2 bases from J, the gap between germline ends came to 17 bases.

The specimen sequenced was blood. The genes are TRBV7-9 and TRBJ2-1, with a possible D match to TRBD1 (5 bases). This receptor was taken from a woman younger than 45 with Graves' hyperthyroidism that later progressed to Graves' ophthalmopathy. Written as DNA, the CDR3 is TGTGCCAGCAGCTTTAAACCGTACAGGCTCACCTACAATGAGCAGTTCTTC. It translates to CASSFKPYRLTYNEQFF.